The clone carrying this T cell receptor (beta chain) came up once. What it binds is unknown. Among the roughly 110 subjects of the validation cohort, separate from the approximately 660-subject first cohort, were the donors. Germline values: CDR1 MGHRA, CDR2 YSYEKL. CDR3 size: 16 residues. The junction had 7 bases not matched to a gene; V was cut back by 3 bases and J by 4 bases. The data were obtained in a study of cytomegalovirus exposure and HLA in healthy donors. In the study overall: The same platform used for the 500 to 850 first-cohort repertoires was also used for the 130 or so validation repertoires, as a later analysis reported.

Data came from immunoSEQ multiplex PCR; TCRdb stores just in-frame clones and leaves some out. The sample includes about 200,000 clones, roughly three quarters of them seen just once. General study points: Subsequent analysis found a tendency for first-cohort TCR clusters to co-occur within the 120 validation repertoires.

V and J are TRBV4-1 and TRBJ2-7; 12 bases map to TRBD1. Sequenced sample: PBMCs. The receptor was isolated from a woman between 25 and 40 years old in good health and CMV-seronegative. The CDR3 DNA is TGCGCCAGCAGCCATCAACCGGGACAGGGGGCTTACGAGCAGTACTTC. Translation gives CASSHQPGQGAYEQYF.